The clone carrying this TCR beta chain has just a few counts. Its antigen remains unknown. A mixed TRB-A/B primer pool amplified rearranged TRB by multiplex touch-down PCR. Via MiXCR, TCRdb re-called the multiplex PCR reads, giving one row per CDR3 protein. The profile shows around 1,000 distinct CDR3 sequences, over 20% of them singletons. This CDR3 spans 14 amino acids. Trimming took 5 bases from V and 4 from J, leaving 14 bases between them. Germline values: CDR1 MNHNY, CDR2 SVGAGI (reference sequence). The template was genomic DNA from peripheral blood, not RNA. These data belong to a study of T cell repertoires in aging, cancer and after chemotherapy. As for the study in general: Pre- and post-chemotherapy samples were paired from glioblastoma patients treated with temozolomide-based therapy. The study, taken as a whole, reports: These repertoire data do not allow conclusions about immunological memory after chemotherapy. Untreated cancer patients had significantly lower blood TCR diversity than age-matched healthy donors.

The sample consisted of blood. The rearrangement joins TRBV6-6 to TRBJ1-1, with D possibly matching TRBD1 (6 bases). This TCR was sampled from a human donor with a solid tumor. The CDR3 sequence is CASSLGGTATEAFF. The CDR3 nucleotides are TGTGCCAGCAGTCTAGGGGGAACGGCCACTGAAGCTTTCTTT.